This is a list of T cell receptor beta chains from one sample in a study of long-term antiretroviral therapy in people with HIV. Assay used: immunoSEQ multiplex PCR; TCRdb lists only in-frame clones, some missing. The data show around 24,000 clones, around 83% seen once. The source was unsorted PBMCs, collected 0.4 years after starting antiretroviral therapy. These TCRs come from a man aged 45 to 65 with HIV. The CDR3 runs from the conserved cysteine through the conserved F or W. A D gene is named only where the DNA matches it firmly. Some rows have no size entry. The others give once, few or many, or a class for an expanded clone.

d_call j_call clone_size v_call cdr3_aa cdr3_nt
. TRBJ1-1 . TRBV7-9 CASSLRETPGPTEAFF TGTGCCAGCAGCTTAAGGGAGACACCTGGACCCACTGAAGCTTTCTTT
. TRBJ1-5 . TRBV6-5 CASSYSRGLNQPQHF TGTGCCAGCAGTTACTCGAGGGGGTTAAATCAGCCCCAGCATTTT
. TRBJ2-2 . TRBV9 CASSIIATGELFF TGTGCCAGCAGCATCATAGCGACCGGGGAGCTGTTTTTT
. TRBJ2-7 . TRBV4-3 CASSQERQSAYEQYF TGCGCCAGCAGCCAAGAGAGGCAGTCAGCCTACGAGCAGTACTTC
. TRBJ1-4 . TRBV7-9 CASSLDGSVPRGKLFF TGTGCCAGCAGCTTAGACGGTTCAGTCCCCCGAGGGAAACTGTTTTTT
. TRBJ1-1 . TRBV11-1 CASSLASTGSTEAFF TGTGCCAGCAGCTTAGCGTCAACAGGGTCGACTGAAGCTTTCTTT
TRBD1 TRBJ2-7 . TRBV6-5 CATSGTGVYEQYF TGTGCCACTTCCGGGACAGGGGTCTACGAGCAGTACTTC
. TRBJ2-2 . TRBV11-3 CASSRQGGYTGELFF TGTGCCAGCAGCCGACAGGGAGGTTACACCGGGGAGCTGTTTTTT
. TRBJ2-3 . TRBV5-1 CASSETDTQYF TGCGCCAGCAGCGAGACAGATACGCAGTATTTT
. TRBJ1-4 few TRBV7-9 CASSLGTVVGEKLFF TGTGCCAGCAGCTTAGGGACAGTCGTGGGGGAAAAACTGTTTTTT
. TRBJ1-2 few TRBV6-5 CASSYSTPDYGYTF TGTGCCAGCAGTTACTCAACACCGGACTATGGCTACACCTTC
TRBD1 TRBJ1-1 . TRBV27 CASSSLTGYNTEAFF TGTGCCAGCAGTTCCCTGACAGGGTACAACACTGAAGCTTTCTTT
. TRBJ2-1 once TRBV12-5 CASGLVLGPFNEQFF TGTGCTAGTGGTTTGGTATTGGGGCCCTTCAATGAGCAGTTCTTC
. TRBJ2-4 . TRBV28 CASSPGQQGIAKNIQYF TGTGCCAGCAGTCCCGGACAGCAGGGGATAGCCAAAAACATTCAGTACTTC
. TRBJ2-3 . TRBV5-1 CASSVGAASTDTQYF TGCGCCAGCAGCGTGGGGGCGGCTAGCACAGATACGCAGTATTTT
. TRBJ2-7 . TRBV4-1 CASSQALKQVGTYEQYF TGCGCCAGCAGCCAAGCCCTTAAACAGGTTGGGACCTACGAGCAGTACTTC
TRBD1 TRBJ2-7 . TRBV4-3 CASSQVTGVYEQYF TGCGCCAGCAGCCAGGTCACAGGGGTCTACGAGCAGTACTTC